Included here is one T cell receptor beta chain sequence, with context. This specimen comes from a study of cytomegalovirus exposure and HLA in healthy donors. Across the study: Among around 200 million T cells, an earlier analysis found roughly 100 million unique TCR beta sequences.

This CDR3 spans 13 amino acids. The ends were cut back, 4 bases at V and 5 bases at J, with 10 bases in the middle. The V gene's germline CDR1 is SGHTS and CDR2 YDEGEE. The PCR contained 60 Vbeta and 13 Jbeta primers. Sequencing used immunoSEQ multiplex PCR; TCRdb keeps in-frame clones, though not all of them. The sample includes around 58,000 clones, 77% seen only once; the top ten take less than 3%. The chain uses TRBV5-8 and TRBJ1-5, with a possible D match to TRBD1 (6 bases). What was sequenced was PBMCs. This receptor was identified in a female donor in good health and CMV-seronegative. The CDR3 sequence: CASSGNRDQPQHF. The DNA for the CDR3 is TGTGCCAGCAGCGGAAACAGGGATCAGCCCCAGCATTTT.